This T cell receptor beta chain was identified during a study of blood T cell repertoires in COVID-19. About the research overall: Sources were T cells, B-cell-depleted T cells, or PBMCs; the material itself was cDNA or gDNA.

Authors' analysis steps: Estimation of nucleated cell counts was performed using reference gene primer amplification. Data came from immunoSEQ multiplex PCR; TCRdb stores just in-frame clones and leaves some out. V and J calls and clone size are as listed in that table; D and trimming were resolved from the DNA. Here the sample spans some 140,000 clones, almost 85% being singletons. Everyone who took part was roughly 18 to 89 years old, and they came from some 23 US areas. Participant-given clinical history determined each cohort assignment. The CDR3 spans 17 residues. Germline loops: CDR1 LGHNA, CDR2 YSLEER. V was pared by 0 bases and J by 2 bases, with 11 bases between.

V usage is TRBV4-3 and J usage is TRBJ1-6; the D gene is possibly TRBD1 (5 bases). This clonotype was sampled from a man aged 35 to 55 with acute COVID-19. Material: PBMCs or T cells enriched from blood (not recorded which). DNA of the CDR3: TGCGCCAGCAGCCAAGAATTGGTGGACACCTATAATTCACCCCTCCACTTT. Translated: CASSQELVDTYNSPLHF.